Presented here are 31 T cell receptor beta chains from one specimen sequenced in a study of CD8 T cells in ankylosing spondylitis (dated by TCRdb to about 2017). Library construction relied on 5' RACE. Sequencing was performed on an Illumina HiSeq 2500. TCRdb's own reprocessing of the public reads used fastp at Q25 and MiXCR and kept productive beta chains. CDR3 protein sequences are deduplicated, and each keeps its most common genes and DNA. A total of some 240,000 distinct CDR3 sequences appear in this sample, approximately 7.4% of them only once. 14% of the sample is in the top ten clones. These receptors are not linked to any known antigen. Findings and caveats that apply to the study as a whole: Blood from ankylosing spondylitis patients appeared to be characterized by a TCR beta motif made up of about 8 highly homologous amino acid variants.

Sequenced material: blood, either unsorted or a sorted T cell fraction (not recorded which). Receptors were obtained from a male donor with ankylosing spondylitis.

This clonotype was observed a handful of times. V usage is TRBV6-5 and J usage is TRBJ2-5; TRBD1 is a possible D gene (6 bases). The germline V gene has CDR1 MNHEY and CDR2 SVGAGI. The CDR3 length is 14 residues. The V gene lost 2 bases and the J gene lost 2 bases, with 9 bases spanning the gap. CDR3 coding DNA: TGTGCCAGCAGTTACATCGGACAGCAAGAGACCCAGTACTTC. Encoded protein: CASSYIGQQETQYF.

This clonotype has at least ten counts. The V gene is TRBV5-1, the J gene TRBJ2-1; TRBD2 matches at 10 bases. Germline V gene lookup returns CDR1 SGHRS and CDR2 YFSETQ. Trimming cost V 4 bases and J 6 bases; bases outside gene matches: 7. The CDR3 consists of 15 residues. CDR3 sequence reads: CASSPRASGGNEQFF. CDR3 DNA sequence: TGCGCCAGCAGCCCCCGGGCTAGCGGGGGCAATGAGCAGTTCTTC.

This clonotype was counted many times. The chain carries TRBV12-5 and TRBJ1-1; D unresolved. Germline V gives CDR1 LGHNT, CDR2 FRNRAP. CDR3 length: 14 amino acids. V was trimmed by 5 bases and J by 0 bases, leaving 10 bases between them. CDR3 DNA sequence: TGTGCTAGTGGTAGGGAGGAGATGAACACTGAAGCTTTCTTT. Its protein is CASGREEMNTEAFF.

This clonotype was detected ten times or more. This chain links TRBV28 with TRBJ2-5, with D maybe TRBD1 (6 bases). This CDR3 is built from 15 residues. V gave up 6 bases and J gave up 4 bases, with 18 bases separating them. Looked up from germline, CDR1 is MDHEN and CDR2 is SYDVKM. As DNA, the CDR3 is TGTGCCAGCAGCCGGACAGAGCTCCAGGGAGAGACCCAGTACTTC. Its translation is CASSRTELQGETQYF.

The table lists this clonotype with many counts. The chain employs TRBV11-2 and TRBJ2-5, with 8 bases fitting TRBD2. Germline CDR1 and CDR2: SGHAT and FQNNGV. The CDR3 is 16 amino acids. J lost 2 bases, V lost 5 bases, and 10 bases had no gene match. The CDR3 nucleotides read TGTGCCAGCAGCATGGGGAATAGCGGGAAACAAGAGACCCAGTACTTC. This translates into CASSMGNSGKQETQYF.

This clonotype has ten or more counts. V usage is TRBV28 and J usage is TRBJ2-7, with D tentatively TRBD2 (6 bases). From germline, CDR1 is MDHEN and CDR2 SYDVKM. The CDR3 runs to 14 residues. Trimming left V 8 bases short and J 3 bases short, with 17 bases between. The CDR3 DNA reads TGTGCCAGCCACCTTCGGGGAGGAATCTACGAGCAGTACTTC. Amino acids: CASHLRGGIYEQYF.

V usage is TRBV4-1 and J usage is TRBJ2-7; TRBD1 agrees at 9 bases. The germline CDR1 and CDR2 sequences are MGHRA and YSYEKL. The CDR3 loop spans 15 amino acids. Losses at the gene ends were 3 bases for V and 3 bases for J; bases not matched to a gene: 6. CDR3 coding DNA: TGCGCCAGCAGCCACCGACAGGGGGACTTCTACGAGCAGTACTTC. It is translated as CASSHRQGDFYEQYF.

This clonotype showed up just a few times. The chain combines TRBV7-9 with TRBJ2-5, with 7 nucleotides matching TRBD2. Trimming took 1 base from V and 0 from J; bases not matched to a gene: 8. The germline gives CDR1 SEHNR, CDR2 FQNEAQ (reference sequence). The CDR3 spans 17 residues. The CDR3 nucleotides are TGTGCCAGCAGCTTAGGGCTAGCGGAGATGTACCAAGAGACCCAGTACTTC. Protein: CASSLGLAEMYQETQYF.

This clonotype was found many times. The V call is TRBV19, the J call TRBJ2-1, with TRBD2 matching 7 bases. CDR1 and CDR2 (germline): LNHDA, SQIVND (reference sequence). V was pared by 3 bases and J by 3 bases, with 8 bases of the junction left unmatched. This CDR3 region has 16 residues. This CDR3 is CASSILAGVNYNEQFF. In DNA form, the CDR3 reads TGTGCCAGTAGTATCCTGGCGGGAGTTAACTACAATGAGCAGTTCTTC.

J is TRBJ1-1 and V is TRBV20-1, with 7 nucleotides matching TRBD1. Germline CDR1 is DFQATT and CDR2 is SNEGSKA (reference sequence). V lost 4 bases and J lost 4; bases outside the gene matches: 3. This CDR3 is 12 amino acids long. The CDR3 bases are TGCAGTGCTAACCAGGGGGTCACTGAAGCTTTCTTT. Protein sequence: CSANQGVTEAFF.

This clonotype was seen at least ten times. As DNA, the CDR3 is TGTGCCAGCAGTTACGTCTACGAGCAGTACTTC. Its protein is CASSYVYEQYF. The gene calls are TRBV6-2 or TRBV6-3 and TRBJ2-7; no clear D gene. Trimming left V 2 bases short and J 3 bases short, with 2 bases between. The germline gives CDR1 MNHEY, CDR2 SVGEGT. This CDR3 has 11 residues.

This clonotype was counted ten times or more. The V gene is TRBV9, the J gene TRBJ2-1, with 10 bases matching TRBD2. With 0 bases clipped from V and 2 bases from J, the junction kept 2 bases outside the gene matches. The CDR3 sequence is 16 residues long. Per germline, CDR1 SGDLS and CDR2 YYNGEE. CDR3 sequence reads: CASSVVAGGPYNEQFF. For the CDR3, the DNA is TGTGCCAGCAGCGTAGTAGCGGGGGGACCCTACAATGAGCAGTTCTTC.

This clonotype was counted ten times or more. J is TRBJ2-2 and V is TRBV4-2; TRBD2 is a possible D gene (6 bases). Trimming removed 1 base at V and 3 bases at J, with 6 bases between. The CDR3 is 14 amino acids. Germline assignment: CDR1 LGHNA and CDR2 YNFKEQ. The CDR3 bases are TGTGCCAGCAGCCAAGTAGCGGACACCGGGGAGCTGTTTTTT. Its translation is CASSQVADTGELFF.

Ten or more counts support this clonotype. J is TRBJ1-1 and V is TRBV12-3 or TRBV12-4; unclear D gene. The CDR3 contains 17 residues. V lost 1 base, J lost 0 bases, and 15 bases lay in between. The DNA of the CDR3 is TGTGCCAGCAGTTTAGTTGCAGGCGGGAGGGTGAACACTGAAGCTTTCTTT. It is translated as CASSLVAGGRVNTEAFF.

This clonotype was recorded at least ten times. As DNA, the CDR3 is TGTGCCAGCAGTTTAGCGGGGGATAACTATGGCTACACCTTC. It is translated as CASSLAGDNYGYTF. This chain uses TRBV12-3 or TRBV12-4 with TRBJ1-2; tentative D call: TRBD1 (5 bases). V shed 0 bases and J shed 1 base, with 6 bases lying between them. CDR3 size: 14 residues.

This clonotype was counted a few times. The J gene is TRBJ2-7, the V gene TRBV28; D gene ambiguous. The CDR3 runs 14 residues. Trimming took 3 bases from V and 2 from J, leaving 11 bases between them. The germline V gene encodes CDR1 MDHEN and CDR2 SYDVKM. The CDR3 DNA follows: TGTGCCAGCAGTTTGCAACAGTCGGCCTACGAGCAGTACTTC. The encoded protein is CASSLQQSAYEQYF.

This clonotype was counted ten times or more. CDR3 in DNA: TGCGCCAGCAGCCCGGACAGGGGCGACGATGGCTACACCTTC. Encoded protein: CASSPDRGDDGYTF. V and J are TRBV5-1 and TRBJ1-2; 9 bases agree with TRBD1. CDR1 and CDR2 (germline): SGHRS, YFSETQ. The trim removed 4 bases at V and 6 bases at J, leaving 7 bases unmatched. This CDR3 comprises 14 residues.

This clonotype occurred many times. The V gene is TRBV24-1, the J gene TRBJ2-1; D is uncertain. CDR3 length: 13 residues. Trimming took off 4 bases at V and 3 bases at J, with 6 bases between the two ends. In germline, CDR1 is KGHDR, CDR2 SFDVKD. CDR3 residues: CATSETRYNEQFF. In DNA form, the CDR3 reads TGTGCCACCAGTGAAACCCGCTACAATGAGCAGTTCTTC.

The sample holds many counts of this clonotype. The chain couples TRBV12-3 or TRBV12-4 to TRBJ2-1; D remains ambiguous. V was clipped by 3 bases and J by 5 bases, with 14 bases between them. CDR3 length equals 15 residues. The CDR3: CASSFSTESNNEQFF. For the CDR3, the DNA is TGTGCCAGCAGTTTTTCCACAGAAAGTAACAATGAGCAGTTCTTC.

There are many counts of this clonotype. The chain has TRBV6-5 and TRBJ2-1; TRBD2 matches at 13 bases. The V segment lost 0 bases and the J segment 3 bases; nucleotides outside the gene matches: 2. CDR3 length: 17 residues. The V gene's germline CDR1 is MNHEY and CDR2 SVGAGI. CDR3 in DNA: TGTGCCAGCAGTTACTCCGGACTAGCGGGAGTCTACAATGAGCAGTTCTTC. Residues: CASSYSGLAGVYNEQFF.

This clonotype was recorded many times. The chain links TRBV12-3 or TRBV12-4 to TRBJ2-5, with D unresolved. V shed 2 bases and J shed 5 bases, with 9 bases lying between them. This CDR3 comprises 13 residues. CDR3 in DNA: TGTGCCAGCAGTTTAATAGTGAGGGAGACCCAGTACTTC. It codes for CASSLIVRETQYF.

This clonotype was seen ten or more times. In DNA, the CDR3 is TGTGCCAGTAGCAGACTAGCGGTGTTTAATGAGCAGTTCTTC. Translated, it gives CASSRLAVFNEQFF. The genes are TRBV19 and TRBJ2-1; 9 nucleotides align to TRBD2. The germline CDR1 and CDR2 sequences are LNHDA and SQIVND (reference sequence). With V trimmed by 6 bases and J by 7 bases, 7 bases remained unmatched. The CDR3 spans 14 residues.

At least ten counts were recorded for this clonotype. This chain joins TRBV24-1 and TRBJ2-1, with TRBD2 matching over 15 bases. This CDR3 spans 15 amino acids. V was pared by 4 bases and J by 14 bases, with 8 bases of the junction left unmatched. The germline gives CDR1 KGHDR, CDR2 SFDVKD. CDR3 residues: CATSDPGTSGGWEFF. In nucleotides, the CDR3 is TGTGCCACCAGTGACCCAGGGACTAGCGGGGGGTGGGAGTTCTTC.

This clonotype was picked up many times. This rearrangement joins TRBV4-3 to TRBJ1-4, with D unclear. This CDR3 is built from 16 residues. CDR1 and CDR2 from the germline V gene are LGHNA and YSLEER. V was pared by 5 bases and J by 0 bases, with 13 bases between. The CDR3: CASSSGGVSTNEKLFF. CDR3 DNA: TGCGCCAGCAGCTCGGGCGGGGTTTCAACTAATGAAAAACTGTTTTTT.

This sequence joins TRBV5-6 and TRBJ2-7; 7 positions agree with TRBD1. J gave up 2 bases and V 9 bases, and 8 bases lay outside the gene matches. The CDR3 is 13 amino acids. In germline, CDR1 is SGHDT, CDR2 YYEEEE. The chain's CDR3 is CAMSLGQTYEQYF. The CDR3, as DNA: TGTGCCATGAGCCTGGGACAGACCTACGAGCAGTACTTC.

This clonotype was observed a handful of times. CDR3 in amino acids: CASEETSYGYTF. DNA of the CDR3: TGTGCCAGCGAAGAGACGTCCTATGGCTACACCTTC. This chain links TRBV6-1 with TRBJ1-2; D gene unclear. Deletions cut 8 bases from V and 4 bases from J, with 11 bases between. Germline CDR1 is MNHNS and CDR2 is SASEGT. The length of the CDR3 is 12 residues.

This clonotype was recorded at least ten times. This chain joins TRBV20-1 and TRBJ2-1; maybe TRBD2 (6 bases). CDR1 DFQATT and CDR2 SNEGSKA come from the germline V gene (reference sequence). The ends were cut back, 6 bases at V and 1 base at J, with 13 bases in the middle. This CDR3 has 14 residues. The CDR3 coding sequence is TGCAGTGCAAAAGCGGGTACATCCTACAATGAGCAGTTCTTC. It yields the protein CSAKAGTSYNEQFF.

This clonotype was recorded many times. V gene TRBV4-1 combines with J gene TRBJ2-7, with a weak D call TRBD2 (5 bases). The V end was cut by 3 bases, the J end by 3 bases, with 15 bases between. The length of the CDR3 is 15 residues. Germline lookup yields CDR1 MGHRA and CDR2 YSYEKL. CDR3 nucleotides: TGCGCCAGCAGCCACGCCCCAGGACTGTACTACGAGCAGTACTTC. As protein: CASSHAPGLYYEQYF.

The chain is built from TRBV9 and TRBJ2-1; 13 bases are a match to TRBD2. This CDR3 comprises 15 residues. V was clipped by 3 bases and J by 9 bases; unmatched bases: 6. Germline V gives CDR1 SGDLS, CDR2 YYNGEE. CDR3 in amino acids: CASSALAGGRSEQFF. The CDR3, as DNA: TGTGCCAGCAGCGCACTAGCGGGGGGGCGCAGTGAGCAGTTCTTC.

The V and J genes are TRBV15 and TRBJ1-2; D is uncertain. Trimming took off 5 bases at V and 1 base at J, with 14 bases between the two ends. This CDR3 is 15 amino acids long. Per the germline V gene, CDR1 is LNHNV and CDR2 is YYDKDF (reference sequence). DNA of the CDR3: TGTGCCACCAGCTCCATCGATTTCGGTAACTATGGCTACACCTTC. Its protein product is CATSSIDFGNYGYTF.

The chain employs TRBV7-2 and TRBJ1-1; 7 nucleotides match TRBD1. Germline V gene data show CDR1 as SGHTA and CDR2 as FQGNSA. The CDR3 is 17 amino acids. V gave up 2 bases and J gave up 0 bases; unmatched junction bases: 9. CDR3 coding DNA: TGTGCCAGCAGCTTATCCCGGGACAGATATATGAACACTGAAGCTTTCTTT. Its translation is CASSLSRDRYMNTEAFF.